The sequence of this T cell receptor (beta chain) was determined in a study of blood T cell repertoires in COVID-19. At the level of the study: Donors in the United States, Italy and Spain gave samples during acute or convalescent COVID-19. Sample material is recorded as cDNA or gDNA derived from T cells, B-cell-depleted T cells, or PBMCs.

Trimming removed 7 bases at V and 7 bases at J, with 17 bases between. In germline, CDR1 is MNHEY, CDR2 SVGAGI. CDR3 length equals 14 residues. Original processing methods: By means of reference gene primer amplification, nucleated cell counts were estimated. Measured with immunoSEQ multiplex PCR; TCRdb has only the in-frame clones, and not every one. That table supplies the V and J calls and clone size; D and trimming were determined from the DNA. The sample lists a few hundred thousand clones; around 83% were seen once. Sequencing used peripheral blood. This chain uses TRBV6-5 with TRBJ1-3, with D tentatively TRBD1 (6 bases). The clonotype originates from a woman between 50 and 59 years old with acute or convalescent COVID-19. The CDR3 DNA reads TGTGCCAGCACCCGGGACAACGTTGGGAACACCATATATTTT. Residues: CASTRDNVGNTIYF.